The 24 T cell receptor beta chains reported below all come from one sample, sequenced in a study of cytotoxic CD8 clonotypes in ibrutinib-treated CLL. Profiled with immunoSEQ multiplex PCR; TCRdb holds only in-frame clones, not every one. The table has about 200,000 clones, over 65% seen once. Sequencing was performed on PBMCs, taken after 12 months of ibrutinib treatment. The receptors shown here come from a human donor with chronic lymphocytic leukemia.

The table lists this clone with a count of one. The CDR3 spells CASSYPPNQPQHF. The DNA of the CDR3 is TGTGCCAGCAGTTACCCGCCTAATCAGCCCCAGCATTTT. The V gene is TRBV6-6, the J gene TRBJ1-5, with D unclear. CDR3 length: 13 residues. Germline CDR1 reads MNHNY; CDR2 reads SVGAGI (reference sequence). V lost 2 bases and J 4 bases, leaving 6 bases between the germline ends.

The chain uses TRBV30 and TRBJ1-3, with a weak D call TRBD1 (5 bases). Germline values: CDR1 GTSNPN, CDR2 SVGIG (reference sequence). This CDR3 has 12 amino acids. The ends were cut back, 1 base at V and 8 bases at J, with 9 bases in the middle. The CDR3 is CAWSGGGDTIYF. CDR3 DNA: TGTGCCTGGAGTGGGGGAGGGGACACCATATATTTT.

This clone was counted between two and nine times. The CDR3 protein is CSASPSPYGYTF. CDR3 DNA sequence: TGCAGCGCTTCGCCGTCCCCCTATGGCTACACCTTC. This chain uses TRBV29-1 with TRBJ1-2, with unresolved D. This CDR3 is built from 12 residues. Per the germline V gene, CDR1 is SQVTM and CDR2 is ANQGSEA. The V end lost 7 bases, the J end lost 4 bases, and 13 bases lay between the germline ends.

The chain recombines TRBV2 with TRBJ2-7, with 8 bases that match TRBD1. The V gene's germline CDR1 is SNHLY and CDR2 FYNNEI. The CDR3 sequence is 16 residues long. V trimming: 5 bases; J trimming: 4 bases; junction bases outside the gene matches: 13. The DNA of the CDR3 is TGTGCCAGCAGTCACATGAGACAGGGGTTAATTTACGAGCAGTACTTC. Protein: CASSHMRQGLIYEQYF. The full variable domain, its missing parts supplied by reference TRBV2 and TRBJ2-7, is EPEVTQTPSHQVTQMGQEVILRCVPISNHLYFYWYRQILGQKVEFLVSFYNNEISEKSEIFDDQFSVERPDGSNFTLKIRSTKLEDSAMYFCASSHMRQGLIYEQYFGPGTRLTVT.

There are a few counts of this clone. CDR3 in amino acids: CASSARASGIGEQYF. CDR3 DNA sequence: TGTGCCAGCAGTGCCCGGGCTAGCGGGATTGGCGAGCAGTACTTC. The chain recombines TRBV28 with TRBJ2-7, with 9 bases that match TRBD2. V lost 5 bases to trimming and J lost 6 bases; unmatched junction nucleotides: 11. The CDR3 totals 15 residues. Germline V CDR1 and CDR2: MDHEN, SYDVKM.

The J gene is TRBJ1-4, the V gene TRBV5-1; 10 bases are shared with TRBD1. The CDR3 contains 15 residues. J lost 6 bases, V lost 3 bases, and 5 bases had no gene match. Germline-derived CDR1 and CDR2 are SGHRS and YFSETQ. The CDR3 here is CASSSRDRGYEKLFF. CDR3 bases: TGCGCCAGCAGCTCCCGGGACAGGGGCTATGAAAAACTGTTTTTT.

V gene TRBV15 combines with J gene TRBJ1-5; perhaps TRBD1 as D (5 bases). Germline assignment: CDR1 LNHNV and CDR2 YYDKDF (reference sequence). The CDR3 sequence is 15 residues long. V dropped 2 bases and J dropped 6 bases, with 14 bases sitting between them. The CDR3 DNA sequence: TGTGCCACCAGCAGACGGGGTGTTAGGGGTCAGCCCCAGCATTTT. As protein: CATSRRGVRGQPQHF.

This clone was observed a handful of times. This sequence joins TRBV7-3 and TRBJ2-7; 7 nucleotides agree with TRBD2. CDR3 size: 13 residues. Germline V gives CDR1 SGHTA, CDR2 FQGTGA. V dropped 5 bases and J dropped 7; count of bases not matched to a gene: 8. The CDR3 spells CASSLIPGREQYF. CDR3 bases: TGTGCCAGCAGCCTCATCCCCGGGAGGGAGCAGTACTTC.

This clone occurred once. V and J are TRBV30 and TRBJ2-7; 11 bases are a match to TRBD1. This CDR3 has 14 residues. From germline, CDR1 is GTSNPN and CDR2 SVGIG (reference sequence). Germline trimming cut 4 bases from V and 2 bases from J; bases unmatched to any gene: 4. The CDR3 sequence: CAWNRDRGTYEQYF. CDR3 DNA: TGTGCCTGGAACCGGGACAGGGGGACCTACGAGCAGTACTTC.

This clone showed up just once. This chain joins TRBV6-4 and TRBJ2-3, with TRBD1 identical over 8 bases. J lost 9 bases, V lost 4 bases, and 6 bases had no gene match. Germline values: CDR1 MRHNA, CDR2 SNTAGT. This CDR3 has 13 residues. CDR3 residues: CASSGDRGGTQYF. CDR3 in DNA: TGTGCCAGCAGTGGAGACAGGGGTGGCACGCAGTATTTT.

This chain connects TRBV11-2 to TRBJ2-1; no reliable D call. Looked up from germline, CDR1 is SGHAT and CDR2 is FQNNGV. V lost 2 bases to trimming and J lost 5 bases, with 7 bases between them. There are 13 residues in the CDR3. CDR3 sequence (DNA): TGTGCCAGCAGCTTACCTCCCCACAATGAGCAGTTCTTC. Protein: CASSLPPHNEQFF.

V and J are TRBV7-2 and TRBJ1-3, with a weak D call TRBD1 (6 bases). Trimming removed 1 base at V and 0 bases at J, with 13 bases between. Looked up from germline, CDR1 is SGHTA and CDR2 is FQGNSA. This CDR3 is built from 17 residues. CDR3 region: CASSLGGQVSSGNTIYF. CDR3 nucleotide sequence: TGTGCCAGCAGCTTAGGGGGGCAGGTTAGCTCTGGAAACACCATATATTTT.

This chain uses TRBV27 with TRBJ1-4; D perhaps matches TRBD1 (5 bases). CDR1 and CDR2 from the germline V gene are MNHEY and SMNVEV (reference sequence). The CDR3 is made up of 15 amino acids. With 4 bases removed from V and 7 bases from J, the gap between germline ends came to 16 bases. CDR3 nucleotides: TGTGCCAGCAGTTGGGGGTCAGGGAGGGGTGAAAAACTGTTTTTT. The encoded protein is CASSWGSGRGEKLFF.

CDR3 DNA sequence: TGTGCCAGCAGCCCCCACCCCACAGGGAACTATGGCTACACCTTC. This gives the protein CASSPHPTGNYGYTF. The gene calls are TRBV7-3 and TRBJ1-2; possible D gene TRBD1, 6 bases. The germline gives CDR1 SGHTA, CDR2 FQGTGA. This CDR3 contains 15 residues. V lost 5 bases and J lost 2, with 15 bases in between.

The chain uses TRBV10-1 and TRBJ1-1; D unresolved. V was clipped by 4 bases and J by 4 bases, with 13 bases between them. Germline CDR1 and CDR2: WNHNN and SYGVQD (reference sequence). The CDR3 is 14 residues long. The CDR3 DNA is TGCGCCAGCAGTGCCGGGCCCGTGGGCACTGAAGCTTTCTTT. Protein product: CASSAGPVGTEAFF.

Here the CDR3 reads CAISATGEPPLFF. The CDR3 coding sequence is TGTGCCATCAGCGCTACAGGGGAACCACCGCTGTTTTTT. The chain has TRBV10-3 and TRBJ2-2, with 7 bases matching TRBD1. Germline V lookup: CDR1 ENHRY, CDR2 SYGVKD. V lost 6 bases and J lost 13; bases outside the gene matches: 11. The CDR3 sequence is 13 residues long.

V is TRBV6-5 and J is TRBJ2-1, with D unresolved. Germline CDR1 and CDR2: MNHEY and SVGAGI. The CDR3 loop spans 13 amino acids. As DNA, the CDR3 is TGTGCTGTCGGCAGGAGCTCCTACAATGAGCAGTTCTTC. Translating it yields CAVGRSSYNEQFF.

The genes are TRBV2 and TRBJ1-2; D might be TRBD1 (5 bases). V was shortened by 6 bases and J by 7 bases, with 24 bases between the two germline ends. Germline V gene data show CDR1 as SNHLY and CDR2 as FYNNEI. The CDR3 covers 16 residues. The CDR3 DNA reads TGTGCCAGCAGGATATCCGGGGCCAACAAGGCTGGTGGCTACACCTTC. This sequence encodes CASRISGANKAGGYTF.

The V and J genes are TRBV6-6 and TRBJ1-1; 7 bases match TRBD1. The CDR3 runs to 16 residues. CDR1 and CDR2 (germline): MNHNY, SVGAGI (reference sequence). J was trimmed by 3 bases and V by 4 bases; bases with no gene match: 11. The CDR3, as DNA: TGTGCCAGCAGTTCCTTGCCGACAGGGAGGGACACTGAAGCTTTCTTT. It is translated as CASSSLPTGRDTEAFF.

J is TRBJ2-7 and V is TRBV6-1; the match to TRBD2 covers 7 bases. This CDR3 is 16 amino acids long. Germline CDR1 and CDR2: MNHNS and SASEGT. J gave up 3 bases and V 3 bases, and 11 bases lay outside the gene matches. CDR3 sequence: CASSDGGGASSYEQYF. CDR3 DNA: TGTGCCAGCAGTGATGGGGGAGGGGCCTCCAGCTACGAGCAGTACTTC.

This clone has more than one count but fewer than ten. The chain combines TRBV7-9 with TRBJ2-1; 11 bases are a match to TRBD1. Looked up from germline, CDR1 is SEHNR and CDR2 is FQNEAQ (reference sequence). The CDR3 spans 15 residues. V was clipped by 5 bases and J by 3 bases; unmatched bases: 3. This CDR3 is CASSRGQGDYNEQFF. The CDR3 DNA sequence: TGTGCCAGCAGCCGGGGACAGGGGGACTACAATGAGCAGTTCTTC.

The genes are TRBV29-1 and TRBJ2-7; 9 bases agree with TRBD1. Germline lookup yields CDR1 SQVTM and CDR2 ANQGSEA. The V gene end was trimmed by 6 bases and the J gene end by 1 base; junction bases not matched to a gene: 10. The CDR3 runs 15 residues. CDR3 in DNA: TGCAGCGTACTTACCGGGACAGGGTTGTCCTACGAGCAGTACTTC. Its translation: CSVLTGTGLSYEQYF.

CDR3 loop: CASTGAGTGGLYEQYF. DNA for the CDR3: TGTGCCAGCACGGGTGCCGGGACAGGGGGCTTGTACGAGCAGTACTTC. The rearrangement uses TRBV7-2 and TRBJ2-7; 12 bases are a match to TRBD1. The CDR3 loop spans 16 amino acids. Germline CDR1 is SGHTA and CDR2 is FQGNSA. V shed 7 bases, J shed 4 bases, and the junction held 11 bases outside the gene matches.

This chain joins TRBV21-1 and TRBJ2-7. TRBV21-1 is classified as a pseudogene. The CDR3 is made up of 14 amino acids. The CDR3 nucleotides are TGTGCCAGCAGCCTACCCGGCCAGCCCTACGAGCAGTACTTC. It codes for CASSLPGQPYEQYF.